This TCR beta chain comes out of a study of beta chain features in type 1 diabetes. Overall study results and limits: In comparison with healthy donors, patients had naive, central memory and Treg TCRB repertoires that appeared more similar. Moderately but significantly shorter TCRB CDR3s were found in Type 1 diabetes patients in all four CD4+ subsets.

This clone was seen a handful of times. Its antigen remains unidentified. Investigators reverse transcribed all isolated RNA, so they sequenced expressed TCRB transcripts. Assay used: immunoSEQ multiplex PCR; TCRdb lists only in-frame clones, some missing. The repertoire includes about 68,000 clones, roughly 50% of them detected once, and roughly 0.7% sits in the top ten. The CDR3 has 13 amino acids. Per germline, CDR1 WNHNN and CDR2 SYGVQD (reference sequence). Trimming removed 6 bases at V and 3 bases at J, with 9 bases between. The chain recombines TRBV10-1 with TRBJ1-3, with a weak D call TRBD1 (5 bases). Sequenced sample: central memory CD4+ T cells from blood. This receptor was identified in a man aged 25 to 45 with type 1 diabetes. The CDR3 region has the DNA TGCGCCAGCAGCTCCGGGGGTGGAAACACCATATATTTT. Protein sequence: CASSSGGGNTIYF.